This TCR beta chain was sequenced in a study of identical twins. Whole-study results and caveats: Low generation-probability sequences were in excess among twin-shared out-of-frame alpha sequences.

This clonotype was counted many times. Its specificity is unknown. Germline CDR1 is DFQATT and CDR2 is SNEGSKA (reference sequence). This CDR3 has 14 amino acids. Trimming stripped 3 bases from V and 3 bases from J, with 12 bases between. Template switching introduced a universal primer site, and the cDNA bore unique molecular identifiers. TCRdb recomputed calls from the 5' RACE reads with MiXCR, one row per CDR3 protein. The table includes 690,000 or so distinct CDR3 sequences, 5.5% to 7.5% detected once. This TCR derives from a young man in good health. The chain employs TRBV20-1 and TRBJ2-1; possible D gene TRBD1, 5 bases. The sequencing sample was made of naive T cells sorted from blood. CDR3 in amino acids: CSASPRVGYNEQFF. CDR3 sequence (DNA): TGCAGTGCTAGTCCCAGGGTCGGCTACAATGAGCAGTTCTTC.